This T cell receptor beta chain came from a study of T cells in Graves' hyperthyroidism and ophthalmopathy. Study-level findings and limits: Prediction of ophthalmopathy progression came a median about 6 months pre-onset. Using 13 V-J features, a model discriminated ophthalmopathy from stable hyperthyroidism. Blood also held most thyroid clonotypes expanded beyond 0.001.

Amplified TCR beta CDR3 regions derived from RNA transcripts. First-round RT-PCR targeting the TCR CDR3 was performed with the HTBI primer set. TCRdb reprocessed the multiplex PCR reads with MiXCR, giving one entry per CDR3 protein. Among fewer than 400,000 distinct CDR3 sequences, over 12% were seen once, and the ten largest hold 25% to 30%. This clonotype was seen at least ten times. Its specificity is unknown. In germline, CDR1 is SGHRS, CDR2 YFSETQ. The J segment lost 0 bases and the V segment lost 1 base, leaving 13 bases of the junction unmatched. This CDR3 is 20 amino acids long. Sequences were obtained from blood. This sequence joins TRBV5-1 and TRBJ2-6; TRBD2 matches at 7 bases. The TCR comes from a man aged 50 to 59 with Graves' ophthalmopathy. The CDR3 spells CASSLIARDYQSSGANVLTF. Written as DNA, the CDR3 is TGCGCCAGCAGCTTGATTGCGCGGGACTACCAGAGCTCTGGGGCCAACGTCCTGACTTTC. Supplemented by reference TRBV5-1 and TRBJ2-6, the full variable domain reads KAGVTQTPRYLIKTRGQQVTLSCSPISGHRSVSWYQQTPGQGLQFLFEYFSETQRNKGNFPGRFSGRQFSNSRSEMNVSTLELGDSALYLCASSLIARDYQSSGANVLTFGAGSRLTVL.